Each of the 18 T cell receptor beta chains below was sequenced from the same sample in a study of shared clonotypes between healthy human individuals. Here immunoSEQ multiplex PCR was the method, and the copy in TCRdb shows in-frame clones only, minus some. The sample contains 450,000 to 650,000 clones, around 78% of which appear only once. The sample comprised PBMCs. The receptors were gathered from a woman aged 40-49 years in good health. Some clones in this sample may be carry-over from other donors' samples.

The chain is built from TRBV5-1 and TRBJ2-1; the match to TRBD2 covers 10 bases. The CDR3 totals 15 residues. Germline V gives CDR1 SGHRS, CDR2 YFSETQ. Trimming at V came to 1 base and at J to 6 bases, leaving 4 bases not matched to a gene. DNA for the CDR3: TGCGCCAGCAGCTTGCTGACTAGCGGGTCCAATGAGCAGTTCTTC. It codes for CASSLLTSGSNEQFF.

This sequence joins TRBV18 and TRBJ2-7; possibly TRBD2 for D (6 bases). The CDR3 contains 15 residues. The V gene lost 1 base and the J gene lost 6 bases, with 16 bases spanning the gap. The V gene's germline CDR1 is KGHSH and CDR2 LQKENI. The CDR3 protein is CASSPRDSRASEQYF. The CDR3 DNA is TGTGCCAGCTCACCACGGGACTCCCGCGCGAGCGAGCAGTACTTC.

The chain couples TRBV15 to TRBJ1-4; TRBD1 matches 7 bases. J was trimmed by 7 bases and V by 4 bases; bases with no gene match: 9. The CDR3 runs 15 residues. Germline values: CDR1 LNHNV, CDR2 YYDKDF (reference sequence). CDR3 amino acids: CATSTGGGSSEKLFF. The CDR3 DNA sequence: TGTGCCACCAGCACAGGGGGAGGTAGTAGTGAAAAACTGTTTTTT.

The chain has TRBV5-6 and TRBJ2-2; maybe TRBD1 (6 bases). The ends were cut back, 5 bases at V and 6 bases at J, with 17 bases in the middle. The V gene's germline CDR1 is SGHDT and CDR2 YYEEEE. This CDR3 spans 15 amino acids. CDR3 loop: CASRSQQGVAGELFF. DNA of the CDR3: TGTGCCAGCAGATCGCAACAGGGAGTGGCCGGGGAGCTGTTTTTT.

The CDR3 DNA sequence: TGTGCCAGCAGTGAACGAATCACAGGGGACATTCAGTACTTC. It translates to CASSERITGDIQYF. The gene calls are TRBV2 and TRBJ2-4, with TRBD1 matching over 7 bases. Germline lookup yields CDR1 SNHLY and CDR2 FYNNEI. V gave up 2 bases and J gave up 8 bases; unmatched junction bases: 6. This CDR3 is 14 amino acids long. Filled out from reference TRBV2 and TRBJ2-4, the complete variable domain reads EPEVTQTPSHQVTQMGQEVILRCVPISNHLYFYWYRQILGQKVEFLVSFYNNEISEKSEIFDDQFSVERPDGSNFTLKIRSTKLEDSAMYFCASSERITGDIQYFGAGTRLSVL.

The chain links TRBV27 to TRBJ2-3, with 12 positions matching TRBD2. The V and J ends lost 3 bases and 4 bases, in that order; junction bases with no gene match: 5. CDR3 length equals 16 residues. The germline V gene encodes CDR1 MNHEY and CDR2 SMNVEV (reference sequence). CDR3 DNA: TGTGCCAGCAGTTTCGCTAGCGGGAGGGGGGCAGATACGCAGTATTTT. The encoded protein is CASSFASGRGADTQYF.

This CDR3 reads CASSLDLGGVQETQYF. The CDR3 nucleotides read TGCGCCAGCAGCTTGGACCTCGGGGGGGTCCAAGAGACCCAGTACTTC. The chain uses TRBV5-1 and TRBJ2-5, with 8 bases that match TRBD2. Germline values: CDR1 SGHRS, CDR2 YFSETQ. V gave up 0 bases and J gave up 1 base; unmatched junction bases: 5. The CDR3 has 16 amino acids.

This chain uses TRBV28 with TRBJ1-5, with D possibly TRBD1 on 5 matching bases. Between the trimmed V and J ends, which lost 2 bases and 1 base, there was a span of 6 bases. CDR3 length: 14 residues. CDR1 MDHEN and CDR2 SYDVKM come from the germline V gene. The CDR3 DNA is TGTGCCAGCAGTTTAAAGGGGAGCAATCAGCCCCAGCATTTT. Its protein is CASSLKGSNQPQHF.

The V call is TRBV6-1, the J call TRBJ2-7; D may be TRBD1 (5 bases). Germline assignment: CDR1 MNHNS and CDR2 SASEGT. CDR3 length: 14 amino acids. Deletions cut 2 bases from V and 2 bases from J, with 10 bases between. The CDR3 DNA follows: TGTGCCAGCAGTGAAAGGACCAGGGCCTACGAGCAGTACTTC. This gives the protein CASSERTRAYEQYF.

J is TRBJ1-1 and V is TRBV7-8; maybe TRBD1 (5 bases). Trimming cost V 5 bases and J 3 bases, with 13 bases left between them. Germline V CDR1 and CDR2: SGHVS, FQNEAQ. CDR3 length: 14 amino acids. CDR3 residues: CASSQGPYDTEAFF. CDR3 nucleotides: TGTGCCAGCAGCCAGGGACCATATGACACTGAAGCTTTCTTT.

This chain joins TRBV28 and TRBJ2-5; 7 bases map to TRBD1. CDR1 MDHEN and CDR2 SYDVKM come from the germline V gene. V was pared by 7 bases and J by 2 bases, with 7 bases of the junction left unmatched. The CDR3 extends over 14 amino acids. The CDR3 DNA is TGTGCCAGCAAGCATCCGGGACAGCAAGAGACCCAGTACTTC. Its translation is CASKHPGQQETQYF.

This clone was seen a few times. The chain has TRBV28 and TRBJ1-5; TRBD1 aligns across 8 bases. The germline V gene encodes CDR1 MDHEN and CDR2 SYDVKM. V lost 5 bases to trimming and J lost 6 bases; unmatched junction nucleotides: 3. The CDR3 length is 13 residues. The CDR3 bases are TGTGCCAGCAGTCTGACAGGGGTTCAGCCCCAGCATTTT. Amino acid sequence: CASSLTGVQPQHF.

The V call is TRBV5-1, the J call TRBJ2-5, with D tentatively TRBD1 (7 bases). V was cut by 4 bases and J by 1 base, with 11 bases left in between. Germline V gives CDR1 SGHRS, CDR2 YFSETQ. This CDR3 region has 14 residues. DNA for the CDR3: TGCGCCAGCAGCCCCCAGGGGGGCCAAGAGACCCAGTACTTC. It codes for CASSPQGGQETQYF.

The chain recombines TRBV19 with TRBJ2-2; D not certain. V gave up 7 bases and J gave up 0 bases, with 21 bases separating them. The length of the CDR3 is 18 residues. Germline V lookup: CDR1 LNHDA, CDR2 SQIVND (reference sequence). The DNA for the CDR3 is TGTGCCAGTACTCTATATCTGGGTTCCCTCGCGAACACCGGGGAGCTGTTTTTT. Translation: CASTLYLGSLANTGELFF.

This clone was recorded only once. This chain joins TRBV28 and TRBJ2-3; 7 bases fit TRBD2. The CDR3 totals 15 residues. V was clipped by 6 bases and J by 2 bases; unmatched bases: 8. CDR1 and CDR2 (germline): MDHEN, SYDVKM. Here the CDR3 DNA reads TGTGCCAGCAGGTACCGCGGGAGCGTCACAGATACGCAGTATTTT. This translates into CASRYRGSVTDTQYF.

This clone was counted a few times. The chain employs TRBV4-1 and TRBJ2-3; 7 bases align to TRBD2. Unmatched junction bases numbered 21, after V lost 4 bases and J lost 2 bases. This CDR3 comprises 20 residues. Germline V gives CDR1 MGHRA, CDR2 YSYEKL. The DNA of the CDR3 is TGCGCCAGCAGCCCAGAAGAGGCTACCATAGCGGGTCCTGACACAGATACGCAGTATTTT. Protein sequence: CASSPEEATIAGPDTDTQYF.

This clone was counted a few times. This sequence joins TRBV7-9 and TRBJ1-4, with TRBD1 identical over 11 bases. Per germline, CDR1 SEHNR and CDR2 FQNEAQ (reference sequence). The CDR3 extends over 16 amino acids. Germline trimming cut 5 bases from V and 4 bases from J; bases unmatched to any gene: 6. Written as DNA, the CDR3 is TGTGCCAGCAGCGCTGGGACAGGGGGTATTAATGAAAAACTGTTTTTT. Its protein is CASSAGTGGINEKLFF.

This CDR3 reads CASSLRDANGYTF. The DNA of the CDR3 is TGTGCCAGCAGCTTAAGGGACGCGAATGGCTACACCTTC. The V and J genes are TRBV7-9 and TRBJ1-2, with D possibly TRBD1 on 5 matching bases. With 2 bases removed from V and 6 bases from J, the gap between germline ends came to 10 bases. CDR3 size: 13 residues. CDR1 and CDR2 from the germline V gene are SEHNR and FQNEAQ (reference sequence).